This entry lists 26 T cell receptor beta chains sequenced from one sample in a study of brain T cells in children with intractable seizures (dated by TCRdb to the early 2020s). The meaning of the sample's time point label: resected brain tissue, or blood drawn just prior to surgery. Libraries were constructed by the immunoSEQ multiplex PCR assay. TCRdb provides this immuneACCESS table in a form limited to in-frame rearrangements. Some clones are lacking; in checked studies, under half of them reflect an unresolved V gene, and why the rest are absent is not known. In this sample the table shows about 120,000 clones, around 94% of which occur a single time. The ten largest clones add up to around 4% of the sample. This specimen was peripheral blood, taken at surgery. All receptors derive from a boy less than two years old with hemimegalencephaly and intractable seizures.

The chain combines TRBV9 with TRBJ2-1; 7 positions match TRBD2. The V segment lost 4 bases and the J segment 6 bases; nucleotides outside the gene matches: 7. Germline-derived CDR1 and CDR2 are SGDLS and YYNGEE. The CDR3 contains 14 residues. The CDR3 nucleotides are TGTGCCAGCAGCCTAATAGCGGGCCTCAATGAGCAGTTCTTC. Amino acid sequence: CASSLIAGLNEQFF.

The CDR3 sequence is CAISEPGAGRDNEQFF. CDR3 bases: TGTGCCATCAGTGAGCCGGGCGCGGGACGGGACAATGAGCAGTTCTTC. This chain joins TRBV10-3 and TRBJ2-1, with D maybe TRBD2 (6 bases). V was pared by 2 bases and J by 5 bases, with 16 bases between. The CDR3 covers 16 residues. CDR1 is ENHRY and CDR2 is SYGVKD in the germline V gene.

The chain carries TRBV3-1 (or the pseudogene TRBV3-2) and TRBJ2-7; perhaps TRBD2 as D (6 bases). V was cut by 1 base and J by 7 bases, with 11 bases left in between. Germline assignment: CDR1 LGHDT and CDR2 YNNKEL (reference sequence). This CDR3 has 13 amino acids. The DNA of the CDR3 is TGTGCCAGCAGCCAAGGGCTAGCGCGGGAGCAGTACTTC. Protein sequence: CASSQGLAREQYF.

The V call is TRBV10-3, the J call TRBJ1-5, with unresolved D. V lost 4 bases, J lost 1 base, and 14 bases lay in between. The CDR3 runs to 16 residues. Looked up from germline, CDR1 is ENHRY and CDR2 is SYGVKD. The CDR3 reads CAISVPPPGSNQPQHF. The CDR3 region has the DNA TGTGCCATCAGTGTCCCCCCACCGGGGAGCAATCAGCCCCAGCATTTT.

The chain links TRBV28 to TRBJ1-2; D is uncertain. Looked up from germline, CDR1 is MDHEN and CDR2 is SYDVKM. This CDR3 spans 12 amino acids. Trimming took off 6 bases at V and 3 bases at J, with 8 bases between the two ends. CDR3: CASSLRDYGYTF. CDR3 nucleotides: TGTGCCAGCAGCCTCAGAGACTATGGCTACACCTTC.

V and J are TRBV20-1 and TRBJ2-3; D is undetermined. This CDR3 has 11 amino acids. Germline CDR1 DFQATT, CDR2 SNEGSKA (reference sequence). V lost 4 bases, J lost 7 bases, and 9 bases lay in between. The CDR3 loop is CSAITLNTQYF. Written as DNA, the CDR3 is TGCAGTGCTATCACTTTGAATACGCAGTATTTT.

V gene TRBV12-5 combines with J gene TRBJ2-1; 8 bases are shared with TRBD2. J was trimmed by 4 bases and V by 6 bases; bases with no gene match: 20. The CDR3 contains 19 residues. Germline V gene data show CDR1 as LGHNT and CDR2 as FRNRAP. The CDR3 nucleotides read TGTGCTAGTGGATCCGACCCGGGACTAGGAGGGCGGCCGTACAATGAGCAGTTCTTC. This encodes CASGSDPGLGGRPYNEQFF.

The chain links TRBV25-1 to TRBJ2-3; D is possibly TRBD1 (6 bases). CDR1 is MGHDK, CDR2 SYGVNS, per germline. This CDR3 region has 17 residues. The V gene lost 4 bases and the J gene lost 2 bases, with 19 bases spanning the gap. The CDR3 loop is CASSGRQDPHHTDTQYF. Written as DNA, the CDR3 is TGTGCCAGCAGTGGCCGACAGGACCCTCACCACACAGATACGCAGTATTTT.

The V and J genes are TRBV7-2 and TRBJ2-7, with 10 nucleotides matching TRBD2. Unmatched junction bases numbered 5, after V lost 2 bases and J lost 4 bases. Germline-derived CDR1 and CDR2 are SGHTA and FQGNSA. The CDR3 is 15 residues long. The DNA for the CDR3 is TGTGCCAGCAGCTTACTTCTAGCGGGAGTTTACGAGCAGTACTTC. Translated, it gives CASSLLLAGVYEQYF.

CDR3 loop: CASSTRTDSGNTIYF. As DNA, the CDR3 is TGTGCCAGCAGCACCCGGACGGACTCTGGAAACACCATATATTTT. The V and J genes are TRBV7-2 and TRBJ1-3; D remains ambiguous. The germline V gene encodes CDR1 SGHTA and CDR2 FQGNSA. V was pared by 5 bases and J by 0 bases, with 11 bases between. The CDR3 is 15 residues long.

This chain links TRBV6-8 with TRBJ2-7; D remains unclear. The V and J ends lost 5 bases and 0 bases respectively, with 14 bases between them. CDR3 length: 15 amino acids. Germline V CDR1 and CDR2: MNHGY, SAAAGT. CDR3: CASSRLAPSSYEQYF. Here the CDR3 DNA reads TGTGCCAGCAGTCGATTGGCCCCCAGCTCCTACGAGCAGTACTTC.

This chain joins TRBV2 and TRBJ2-1, with D perhaps matching TRBD2 (6 bases). This CDR3 comprises 15 residues. Germline assignment: CDR1 SNHLY and CDR2 FYNNEI. Trimming took off 7 bases at V and 0 bases at J, with 13 bases between the two ends. The CDR3 loop is CASTLLANSYNEQFF. The CDR3 DNA follows: TGTGCCAGCACTCTTCTAGCGAACTCCTACAATGAGCAGTTCTTC.

The rearrangement joins TRBV5-1 to TRBJ2-5; D is unresolved. With 1 base removed from V and 2 bases from J, the gap between germline ends came to 9 bases. The CDR3 has 14 amino acids. The germline CDR1 and CDR2 sequences are SGHRS and YFSETQ. The CDR3 here is CASSLWVGQETQYF. The CDR3 region has the DNA TGCGCCAGCAGCTTGTGGGTCGGTCAAGAGACCCAGTACTTC.

The chain links TRBV7-8 to TRBJ2-7, with 11 bases matching TRBD1. The germline gives CDR1 SGHVS, CDR2 FQNEAQ. J was trimmed by 6 bases and V by 3 bases; bases with no gene match: 1. This CDR3 has 13 residues. CDR3 nucleotides: TGTGCCAGCAGCTTCGGGACAGGGGGCGAGCAGTACTTC. It codes for CASSFGTGGEQYF.

J is TRBJ1-6 and V is TRBV18; D ambiguous. This CDR3 has 15 residues. V was trimmed by 3 bases and J by 8 bases, leaving 14 bases between them. From germline, CDR1 is KGHSH and CDR2 LQKENI. The CDR3 DNA reads as TGTGCCAGCTCACCCGTAAGGCTCAAGGATTCACCCCTCCACTTT. Translating it yields CASSPVRLKDSPLHF.

With regard to this clone: The same CDR3 also results from other DNA sequences found in this sample. This sequence joins TRBV2 and TRBJ2-3; 9 nucleotides match TRBD1. The CDR3 runs 13 residues. V gave up 6 bases and J gave up 3 bases; unmatched junction bases: 1. Germline lookup yields CDR1 SNHLY and CDR2 FYNNEI. The CDR3 is CASSGQGTDTQYF. CDR3 sequence (DNA): TGTGCCAGCAGCGGACAGGGGACAGATACGCAGTATTTT.

The V call is TRBV6-5, the J call TRBJ2-2, with a tentative D call TRBD1 (5 bases). The CDR3 covers 16 residues. The V gene lost 2 bases and the J gene lost 2 bases, with 12 bases spanning the gap. The germline CDR1 and CDR2 sequences are MNHEY and SVGAGI. CDR3 protein: CASSYGSDRNTGELFF. The CDR3 DNA reads TGTGCCAGCAGTTACGGTTCCGACAGAAACACCGGGGAGCTGTTTTTT.

The CDR3 spells CASSRIGTGGETQYF. The CDR3 nucleotides read TGTGCCAGCAGCCGAATAGGGACAGGGGGGGAGACCCAGTACTTC. The gene calls are TRBV11-3 and TRBJ2-5; 11 bases map to TRBD1. Germline V gene sequence: CDR1 SGHNT, CDR2 YENEEA. This CDR3 has 15 amino acids. V shed 5 bases and J 5 bases; nucleotides not matched to a gene: 7.

The V gene is TRBV7-2, the J gene TRBJ2-5; TRBD2 might be the D (6 bases). V lost 8 bases, J lost 3 bases, and 10 bases lay in between. Germline V gene lookup returns CDR1 SGHTA and CDR2 FQGNSA. The CDR3 consists of 12 residues. CDR3 sequence reads: CASQGLEETQYF. CDR3 coding DNA: TGTGCCAGCCAGGGACTTGAAGAGACCCAGTACTTC. Based on the CDR3 plus reference TRBV7-2 and TRBJ2-5, the full variable domain is GAGVSQSPSNKVTEKGKDVELRCDPISGHTALYWYRQSLGQGLEFLIYFQGNSAPDKSGLPSDRFSAERTGGSVSTLTIQRTQQEDSAVYLCASQGLEETQYFGPGTRLLVL.

The chain couples TRBV29-1 to TRBJ1-1; tentatively, D is TRBD1 (5 bases). The germline gives CDR1 SQVTM, CDR2 ANQGSEA. The CDR3 totals 13 residues. Trimming pared 3 bases from V and 5 bases from J, leaving 13 bases between. CDR3 residues: CSVERQTGTEAFF. In DNA, the CDR3 is TGCAGCGTTGAGAGACAGACGGGGACTGAAGCTTTCTTT. Full variable domain (outside the CDR3, taken from reference TRBV29-1 and TRBJ1-1): SAVISQKPSRDICQRGTSLTIQCQVDSQVTMMFWYRQQPGQSLTLIATANQGSEATYESGFVIDKFPISRPNLTFSTLTVSNMSPEDSSIYLCSVERQTGTEAFFGQGTRLTVV.

The chain carries TRBV24-1 and TRBJ1-2, with D maybe TRBD1 (6 bases). Germline-derived CDR1 and CDR2 are KGHDR and SFDVKD. V was pared by 9 bases and J by 4 bases, with 11 bases between. This CDR3 is 12 amino acids long. The CDR3 here is CATQDRAYGYTF. CDR3 nucleotides: TGTGCCACCCAGGACAGAGCCTATGGCTACACCTTC.

V gene TRBV27 combines with J gene TRBJ2-7, with D perhaps matching TRBD2 (6 bases). Trimming shortened V by 3 bases and J by 5 bases, and 17 bases separated the two germline ends. This CDR3 contains 15 residues. Germline CDR1 reads MNHEY; CDR2 reads SMNVEV (reference sequence). CDR3 sequence: CASSLSGEVGDEQYF. DNA for the CDR3: TGTGCCAGCAGTTTGTCCGGGGAGGTAGGAGACGAGCAGTACTTC.

CDR3 sequence reads: CASSYSSAGYEQYF. The CDR3 DNA is TGTGCCAGCAGTTACTCTTCTGCGGGATACGAGCAGTACTTC. V and J are TRBV6-6 and TRBJ2-7, with D perhaps TRBD2 (6 bases). This CDR3 contains 14 residues. CDR1 MNHNY and CDR2 SVGAGI come from the germline V gene (reference sequence). V was pared by 0 bases and J by 4 bases, with 10 bases between.

The V gene is TRBV27, the J gene TRBJ2-7; TRBD2 is a possible D gene (6 bases). Looked up from germline, CDR1 is MNHEY and CDR2 is SMNVEV (reference sequence). Trimming removed 2 bases from V and 0 bases from J, with 11 bases in between. CDR3 length: 15 residues. CDR3 protein: CASSLIGRTSYEQYF. The CDR3 DNA follows: TGTGCCAGCAGTTTAATAGGGAGGACCTCCTACGAGCAGTACTTC.

The chain couples TRBV27 to TRBJ1-5; D not resolved. Trimming shortened V by 8 bases and J by 3 bases, and 8 bases separated the two germline ends. Germline V gives CDR1 MNHEY, CDR2 SMNVEV (reference sequence). CDR3 length: 12 residues. The CDR3 DNA sequence: TGTGCCAGCGCCCGCCACAATCAGCCCCAGCATTTT. Its protein product is CASARHNQPQHF.

This chain uses TRBV3-1 (or the pseudogene TRBV3-2) with TRBJ2-3, with a weak D call TRBD2 (6 bases). Germline V gene lookup returns CDR1 LGHDT and CDR2 YNNKEL (reference sequence). V lost 0 bases to trimming and J lost 4 bases, with 11 bases between them. This CDR3 spans 15 amino acids. CDR3 nucleotides: TGTGCCAGCAGCCAAGATTGGCGGGAAGCAGATACGCAGTATTTT. Protein product: CASSQDWREADTQYF.